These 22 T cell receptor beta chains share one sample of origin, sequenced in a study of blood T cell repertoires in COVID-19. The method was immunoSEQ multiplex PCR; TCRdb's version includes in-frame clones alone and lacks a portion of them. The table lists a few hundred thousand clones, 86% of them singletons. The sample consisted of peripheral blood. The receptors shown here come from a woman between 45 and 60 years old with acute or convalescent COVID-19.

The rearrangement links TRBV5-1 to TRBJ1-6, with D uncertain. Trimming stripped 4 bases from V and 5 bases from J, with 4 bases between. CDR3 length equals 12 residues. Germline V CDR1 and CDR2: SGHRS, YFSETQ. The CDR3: CASSPNNSPLHF. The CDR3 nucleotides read TGCGCCAGCAGCCCAAATAATTCACCCCTCCACTTT.

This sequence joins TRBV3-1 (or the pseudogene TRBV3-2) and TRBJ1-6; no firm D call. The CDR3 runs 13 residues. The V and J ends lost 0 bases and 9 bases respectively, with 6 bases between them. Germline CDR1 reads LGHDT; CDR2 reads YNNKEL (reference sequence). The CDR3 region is CASSQDPSSPLHF. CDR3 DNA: TGTGCCAGCAGCCAAGATCCCAGTTCACCCCTCCACTTT.

This CDR3 reads CASSYGFGGYYEQYF. CDR3 DNA sequence: TGTGCCAGCAGTTACGGGTTCGGGGGTTACTACGAGCAGTACTTC. The rearrangement joins TRBV6-5 to TRBJ2-7; a weak D match, TRBD2 (6 bases). CDR1 and CDR2 (germline): MNHEY, SVGAGI. V shed 2 bases and J shed 3 bases, with 14 bases lying between them. The CDR3 is 15 residues long.

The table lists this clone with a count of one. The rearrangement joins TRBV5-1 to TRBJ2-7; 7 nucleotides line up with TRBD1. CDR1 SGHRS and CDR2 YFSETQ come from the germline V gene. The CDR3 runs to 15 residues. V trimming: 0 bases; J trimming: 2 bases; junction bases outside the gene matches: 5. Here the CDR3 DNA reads TGCGCCAGCAGCTTGGTGACAGGGCGGGCCTACGAGCAGTACTTC. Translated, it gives CASSLVTGRAYEQYF.

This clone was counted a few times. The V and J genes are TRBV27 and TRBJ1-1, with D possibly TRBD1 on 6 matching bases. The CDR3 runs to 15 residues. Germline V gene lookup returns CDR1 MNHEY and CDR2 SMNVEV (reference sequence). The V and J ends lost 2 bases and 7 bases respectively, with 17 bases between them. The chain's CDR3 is CASSLAITGFYEAFF. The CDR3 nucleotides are TGTGCCAGCAGTTTAGCGATAACAGGGTTCTATGAAGCTTTCTTT.

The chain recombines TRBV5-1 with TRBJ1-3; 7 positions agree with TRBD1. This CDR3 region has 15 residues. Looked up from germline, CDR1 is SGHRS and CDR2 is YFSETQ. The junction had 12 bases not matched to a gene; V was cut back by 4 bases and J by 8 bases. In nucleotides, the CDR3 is TGCGCCAGCAGCCCCGACAGGGCGGTCGAGGACACCATATATTTT. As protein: CASSPDRAVEDTIYF.

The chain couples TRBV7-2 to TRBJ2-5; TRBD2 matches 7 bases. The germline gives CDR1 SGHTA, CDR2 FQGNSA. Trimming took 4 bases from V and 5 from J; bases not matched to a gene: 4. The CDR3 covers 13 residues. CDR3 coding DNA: TGTGCCAGCAGCTCGGGGGGTGTGGAGACCCAGTACTTC. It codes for CASSSGGVETQYF.

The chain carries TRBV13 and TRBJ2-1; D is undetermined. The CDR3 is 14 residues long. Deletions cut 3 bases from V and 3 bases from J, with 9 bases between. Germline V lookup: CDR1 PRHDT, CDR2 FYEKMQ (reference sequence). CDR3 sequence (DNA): TGTGCCAGCAGCTTTTTGGCCAGCTACAATGAGCAGTTCTTC. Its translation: CASSFLASYNEQFF.

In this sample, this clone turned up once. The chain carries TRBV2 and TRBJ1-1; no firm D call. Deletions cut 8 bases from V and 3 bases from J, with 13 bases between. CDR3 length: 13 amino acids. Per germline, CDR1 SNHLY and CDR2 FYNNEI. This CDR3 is CASSSEDDTEAFF. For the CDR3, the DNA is TGTGCCAGCTCTTCGGAGGACGACACTGAAGCTTTCTTT.

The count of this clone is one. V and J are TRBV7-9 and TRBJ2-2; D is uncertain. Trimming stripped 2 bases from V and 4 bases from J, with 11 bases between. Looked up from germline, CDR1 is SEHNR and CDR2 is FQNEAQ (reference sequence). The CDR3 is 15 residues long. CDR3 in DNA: TGTGCCAGCAGCTTAAGCTTGTTAACCACCGGGGAGCTGTTTTTT. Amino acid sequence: CASSLSLLTTGELFF.

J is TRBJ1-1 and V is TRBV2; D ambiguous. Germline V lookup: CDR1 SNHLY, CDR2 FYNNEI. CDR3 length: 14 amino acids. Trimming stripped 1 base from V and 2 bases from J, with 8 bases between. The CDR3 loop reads CASSEGRGNTEAFF. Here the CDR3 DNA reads TGTGCCAGCAGTGAAGGGCGGGGAAACACTGAAGCTTTCTTT.

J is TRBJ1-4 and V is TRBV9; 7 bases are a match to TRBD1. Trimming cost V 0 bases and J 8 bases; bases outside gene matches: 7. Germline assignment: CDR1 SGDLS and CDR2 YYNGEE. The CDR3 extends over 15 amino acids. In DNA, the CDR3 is TGTGCCAGCAGCGTAGACTACGGCAGGGGGGAAAAACTGTTTTTT. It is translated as CASSVDYGRGEKLFF.

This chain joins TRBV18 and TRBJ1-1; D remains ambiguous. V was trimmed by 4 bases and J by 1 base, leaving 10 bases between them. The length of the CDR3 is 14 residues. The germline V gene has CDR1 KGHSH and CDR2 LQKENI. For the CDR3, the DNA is TGTGCCAGCTCACAACTGGAGGCGAACACTGAAGCTTTCTTT. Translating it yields CASSQLEANTEAFF.

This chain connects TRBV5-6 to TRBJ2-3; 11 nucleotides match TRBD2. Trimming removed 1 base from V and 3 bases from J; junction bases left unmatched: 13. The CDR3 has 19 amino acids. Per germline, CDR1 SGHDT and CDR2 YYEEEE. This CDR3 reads CASSLLLAGGPVGTDTQYF. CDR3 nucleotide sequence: TGTGCCAGCAGCTTGCTTTTAGCGGGGGGGCCGGTAGGTACAGATACGCAGTATTTT. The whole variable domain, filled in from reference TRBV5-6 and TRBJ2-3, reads DAGVTQSPTHLIKTRGQQVTLRCSPKSGHDTVSWYQQALGQGPQFIFQYYEEEERQRGNFPDRFSGHQFPNYSSELNVNALLLGDSALYLCASSLLLAGGPVGTDTQYFGPGTRLTVL.

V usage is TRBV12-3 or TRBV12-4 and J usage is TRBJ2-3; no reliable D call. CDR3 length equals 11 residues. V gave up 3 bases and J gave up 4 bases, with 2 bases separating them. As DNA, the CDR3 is TGTGCCAGCAGTTTCGCAGATACGCAGTATTTT. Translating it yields CASSFADTQYF.

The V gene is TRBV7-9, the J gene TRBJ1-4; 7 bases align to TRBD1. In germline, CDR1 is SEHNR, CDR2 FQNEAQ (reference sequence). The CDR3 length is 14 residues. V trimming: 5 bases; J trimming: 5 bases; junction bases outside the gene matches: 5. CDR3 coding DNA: TGTGCCAGCAGCCGGACAGGTCTCAATGAAAAACTGTTTTTT. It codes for CASSRTGLNEKLFF.

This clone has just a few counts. This chain's CDR3 is CASSLLLGPERNEQFF. In DNA, the CDR3 is TGTGCCAGCAGTCTCTTACTCGGCCCTGAGCGGAATGAGCAGTTCTTC. J is TRBJ2-1 and V is TRBV25-1, with D possibly TRBD2 on 5 matching bases. Germline CDR1 reads MGHDK; CDR2 reads SYGVNS. Deletions cut 5 bases from V and 7 bases from J, with 21 bases between. The CDR3 runs 16 residues.

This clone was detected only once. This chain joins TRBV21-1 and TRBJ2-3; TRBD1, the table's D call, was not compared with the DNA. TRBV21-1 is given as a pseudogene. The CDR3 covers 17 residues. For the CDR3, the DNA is TGTGCCAGCAGCTCCCGACGTGGCAGGGCCGGCACAGATACGCAGTATTTT. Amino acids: CASSSRRGRAGTDTQYF.

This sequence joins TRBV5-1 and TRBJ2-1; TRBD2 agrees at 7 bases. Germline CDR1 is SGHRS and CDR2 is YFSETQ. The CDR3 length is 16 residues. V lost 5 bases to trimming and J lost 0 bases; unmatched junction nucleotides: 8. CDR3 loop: CASSSLALSSYNEQFF. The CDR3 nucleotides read TGCGCCAGCAGTTCACTAGCGTTAAGCTCCTACAATGAGCAGTTCTTC.

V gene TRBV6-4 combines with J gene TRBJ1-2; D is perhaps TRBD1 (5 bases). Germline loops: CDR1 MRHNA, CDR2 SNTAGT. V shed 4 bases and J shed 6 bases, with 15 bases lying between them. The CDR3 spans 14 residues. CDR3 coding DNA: TGTGCCAGCAGTGCCTCTCCGGGGGGGGATGGCTACACCTTC. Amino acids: CASSASPGGDGYTF.

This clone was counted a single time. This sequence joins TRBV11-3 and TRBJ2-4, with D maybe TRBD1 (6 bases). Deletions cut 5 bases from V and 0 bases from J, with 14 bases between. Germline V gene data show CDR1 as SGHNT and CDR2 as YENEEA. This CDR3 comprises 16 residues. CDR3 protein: CASSGRGQIAKNIQYF. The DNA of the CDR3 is TGTGCCAGCAGCGGTCGGGGACAAATAGCCAAAAACATTCAGTACTTC.

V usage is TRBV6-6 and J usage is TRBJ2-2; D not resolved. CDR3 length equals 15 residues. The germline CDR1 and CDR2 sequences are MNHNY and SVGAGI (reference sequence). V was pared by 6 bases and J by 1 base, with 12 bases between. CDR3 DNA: TGTGCCAGCAGCCCCACCCGGAGGAACACCGGGGAGCTGTTTTTT. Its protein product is CASSPTRRNTGELFF.